This TCR beta chain was identified during a study of response to subunit inactivated influenza vaccine. Study-wide points: The authors suggested that every seasonal influenza vaccination recruits few new T cells.

Using its own MiXCR run on the RT-PCR reads, TCRdb lists one record per CDR3 protein. Seen here are 800,000 or so distinct CDR3 sequences, around 21% observed once, and the top ten hold 9.5% to 13%. Comments on this clonotype: The target antigen is unknown.

The sequence was obtained from a man aged 45-60 years who received an inactivated influenza vaccine. Material: PBMCs from blood, obtained roughly 5 days after vaccination.

The CDR3 DNA follows: TGTGCCATCAGTGTGGACTATAGCAATCAGCCCCAGCATTTT. Translating it yields CAISVDYSNQPQHF. The J gene is TRBJ1-5, the V gene TRBV10-3; D is ambiguous. This CDR3 comprises 14 residues. V was pared by 4 bases and J by 0 bases, with 7 bases between. Germline V gene data show CDR1 as ENHRY and CDR2 as SYGVKD.